This is a list of T cell receptor beta chains from one sample in a study of blood T cell repertoires in COVID-19. The method was immunoSEQ multiplex PCR; TCRdb's version includes in-frame clones alone and lacks a portion of them. The sample has around 93,000 clones, 80% to 85% seen once; the top ten hold around 4.4%. Sequenced input: peripheral blood. Receptors were obtained from a man in his 60s with acute or convalescent COVID-19. Each CDR3 is given without its conserved first and last residue.

J	V	CDR3
TRBJ1-1	TRBV30	AWSVRDRRAEAF
TRBJ1-2	TRBV12-3/TRBV12-4	ASSFEGRGYT
TRBJ1-2	TRBV20-1	SASSQGGYT
TRBJ2-2	TRBV6-5	ASTHYSGGGGELF
TRBJ2-5	TRBV6-5	ASKGLATQETQY
TRBJ2-7	TRBV4-1	ASSPQVGGPYEQY
TRBJ2-1	TRBV4-1	ASSQTSSSSSYNEQF
TRBJ2-1	TRBV14	ASSSSSSYNEQF
TRBJ2-1	TRBV10-3	AISEGAGGPSYNEQF
TRBJ2-1	TRBV20-1	SASDAGGKGEQF
TRBJ1-2	TRBV9	ASSVGQGGLGYGYT
TRBJ1-5	TRBV12-5	ASAMTGGNQPQH
TRBJ1-2	TRBV12-3/TRBV12-4	ASSLDIDYGYT
TRBJ2-4	TRBV11-3	ASSLVGGVAKNIQY
TRBJ1-1	TRBV11-3	ASSLNGGLGTEAF
TRBJ2-1	TRBV5-1	ASSLVPSGEQF
TRBJ1-1	TRBV19	ASRVTGGSTEAF
TRBJ2-1	TRBV3-1/TRBV3-2	ASSQGRGSYNEQF
TRBJ1-2	TRBV11-2	ASSLQGNYGYT
TRBJ2-1	TRBV30	AWIGTNGRYEQF
TRBJ1-2	TRBV4-3	ASSQDPSWGYT
TRBJ1-2	TRBV5-4	ASSVDSNYGYT
TRBJ1-1	TRBV13	ASRPQGTTEAF
TRBJ2-2	TRBV5-1	ASSFGQGNTGELF
TRBJ1-5	TRBV6-1	ASSEALGGSNQPQH
TRBJ1-2	TRBV11-2	ASSLEWGGYGYT
TRBJ2-1	TRBV9	ASSVEPNYNEQF
TRBJ1-5	TRBV3-1/TRBV3-2	ASSQTVSNQPQH
TRBJ1-1	TRBV5-5	ASSFVTSAEAF
TRBJ1-5	TRBV3-1/TRBV3-2	ASSQYSSSNQPQH
TRBJ2-7	TRBV2	ASSEAGGGAYEQY
TRBJ1-5	TRBV29-1	SVAGRGDQPQH